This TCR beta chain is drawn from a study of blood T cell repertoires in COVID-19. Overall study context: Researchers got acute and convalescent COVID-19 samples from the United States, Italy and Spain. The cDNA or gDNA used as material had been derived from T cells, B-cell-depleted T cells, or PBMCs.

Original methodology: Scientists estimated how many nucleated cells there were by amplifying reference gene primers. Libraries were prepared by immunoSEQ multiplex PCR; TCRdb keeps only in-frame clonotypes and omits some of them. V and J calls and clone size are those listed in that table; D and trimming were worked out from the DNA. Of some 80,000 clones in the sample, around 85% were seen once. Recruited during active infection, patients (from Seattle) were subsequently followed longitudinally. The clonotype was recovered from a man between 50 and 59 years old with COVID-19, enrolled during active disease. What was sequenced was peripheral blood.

CDR3 sequence (DNA): TGCGCCAGCAGCCCTAGCGGGAGAGTAGAGACCCAGTACTTC. This translates into CASSPSGRVETQYF. V usage is TRBV5-1 and J usage is TRBJ2-5; 10 bases line up with TRBD2. V trimming: 4 bases; J trimming: 4 bases; junction bases outside the gene matches: 4. The CDR3 loop spans 14 amino acids. The germline gives CDR1 SGHRS, CDR2 YFSETQ.